These 19 T cell receptor beta chains came from one sample sequenced in a study of CD8+ T cells in alopecia areata. Reverse transcription of extracted RNA yielded cDNA, which provided the sequencing template. The data were produced by immunoSEQ multiplex PCR, yet TCRdb's version contains in-frame clones alone and is incomplete. The sample contains approximately 65,000 clones, around 46% of which appear only once. Treatment defined: oral pan-JAK inhibitor, 5-10 mg twice daily. The input for sequencing was CD8+ T cells sorted from blood, taken around week 37, from a patient treated with tofacitinib. The receptors originated from a human donor with alopecia areata.

This chain connects TRBV7-8 to TRBJ2-3, with TRBD2 matching over 8 bases. The germline gives CDR1 SGHVS, CDR2 FQNEAQ. Losses at the gene ends were 1 base for V and 4 bases for J; bases not matched to a gene: 7. This CDR3 contains 16 residues. CDR3 nucleotide sequence: TGTGCCAGCAGCTTAGAGAGCGGGAGTGGGGCAGATACGCAGTATTTT. The encoded protein is CASSLESGSGADTQYF.

The chain recombines TRBV14 with TRBJ1-2; 10 bases align to TRBD1. This CDR3 region has 18 residues. Germline V gene sequence: CDR1 SGHDN, CDR2 FVKESK. After removal of 4 bases from V and 6 bases from J, the junction contained 17 bases not matched to a gene. The CDR3 nucleotides read TGTGCCAGCAGCCGGACTCAGGGACAGGGGATAGCGGAAGATGGCTACACCTTC. It codes for CASSRTQGQGIAEDGYTF. Full variable domain (outside the CDR3, taken from reference TRBV14 and TRBJ1-2): EAGVTQFPSHSVIEKGQTVTLRCDPISGHDNLYWYRRVMGKEIKFLLHFVKESKQDESGMPNNRFLAERTGGTYSTLKVQPAELEDSGVYFCASSRTQGQGIAEDGYTFGSGTRLTVV.

The V call is TRBV7-9, the J call TRBJ2-5; maybe TRBD2 (5 bases). CDR1 is SEHNR and CDR2 is FQNEAQ in the germline V gene (reference sequence). Trimming pared 6 bases from V and 3 bases from J, leaving 17 bases between. The CDR3 is made up of 15 amino acids. The CDR3 bases are TGTGCCAGCAGTCCCATGCGTATGAGGGAAGAGACCCAGTACTTC. It encodes CASSPMRMREETQYF.

V gene TRBV4-3 combines with J gene TRBJ1-5; maybe TRBD1 (6 bases). Germline values: CDR1 LGHNA, CDR2 YSLEER. CDR3 length: 16 residues. Trimming took off 4 bases at V and 3 bases at J, with 16 bases between the two ends. The CDR3 DNA reads as TGCGCCAGCAGCCCCGGTAGGGGGGCTAACAATCAGCCCCAGCATTTT. Its translation: CASSPGRGANNQPQHF.

The J gene is TRBJ2-3, the V gene TRBV25-1; TRBD2 agrees at 8 bases. Germline V gene sequence: CDR1 MGHDK, CDR2 SYGVNS. With V trimmed by 10 bases and J by 2 bases, 5 bases remained unmatched. The CDR3 is made up of 13 amino acids. CDR3 bases: TGTGCCACCTCTAGCGGGCTCACAGATACGCAGTATTTT. Protein sequence: CATSSGLTDTQYF. Drawing the rest from reference TRBV25-1 and TRBJ2-3, the complete variable domain is EADIYQTPRYLVIGTGKKITLECSQTMGHDKMYWYQQDPGMELHLIHYSYGVNSTEKGDLSSESTVSRIRTEHFPLTLESARPSHTSQYLCATSSGLTDTQYFGPGTRLTVL.

This clone has only a few counts. The rearrangement links TRBV6-5 to TRBJ2-7; no firm D call. Germline CDR1 MNHEY, CDR2 SVGAGI. V dropped 5 bases and J dropped 5 bases, with 13 bases sitting between them. CDR3 size: 13 residues. DNA of the CDR3: TGTGCCAGCAGTCGCCCAGCGAGGAACGAGCAGTACTTC. Residues: CASSRPARNEQYF.

The chain carries TRBV4-3 and TRBJ2-3, with 11 bases fitting TRBD2. This CDR3 has 16 amino acids. Germline CDR1 reads LGHNA; CDR2 reads YSLEER. V shed 2 bases and J 8 bases; nucleotides not matched to a gene: 9. CDR3 sequence reads: CASSQKVAGGPSTQYF. In nucleotides, the CDR3 is TGCGCCAGCAGCCAAAAAGTAGCGGGAGGGCCAAGTACGCAGTATTTT.

This clone has just a few counts. The chain has TRBV28 and TRBJ2-7; D might be TRBD2 (7 bases). V was clipped by 3 bases and J by 4 bases, with 19 bases between them. Germline V CDR1 and CDR2: MDHEN, SYDVKM. This CDR3 spans 16 amino acids. The CDR3 nucleotides read TGTGCCAGCAGTTTTCCGCCGGGGGAGGGGGGATACGAGCAGTACTTC. As protein: CASSFPPGEGGYEQYF.

The sample holds a few counts of this clone. The V call is TRBV29-1, the J call TRBJ1-1; D is ambiguous. Germline V gene sequence: CDR1 SQVTM, CDR2 ANQGSEA. The V and J ends lost 7 bases and 6 bases respectively, with 12 bases between them. CDR3 length: 11 amino acids. Here the CDR3 reads CSGLDSSEAFF. CDR3 nucleotide sequence: TGCAGCGGGTTGGACTCCTCTGAAGCTTTCTTT.

CDR3 nucleotide sequence: TGTGCCAGCAGGTCCGGGACTAGTGACTACGAGCAGTACTTC. Translating it yields CASRSGTSDYEQYF. This chain links TRBV2 with TRBJ2-7, with TRBD2 matching 8 bases. V dropped 6 bases and J dropped 3; count of bases not matched to a gene: 7. CDR1 is SNHLY and CDR2 is FYNNEI in the germline V gene. There are 14 residues in the CDR3.

In its sample, this clone was seen a few times. The rearrangement uses TRBV6-5 and TRBJ1-1; 7 nucleotides align to TRBD1. The germline gives CDR1 MNHEY, CDR2 SVGAGI. V dropped 4 bases and J dropped 1; count of bases not matched to a gene: 3. The CDR3 spans 14 residues. The CDR3 loop is CASSLGQSNTEAFF. The DNA for the CDR3 is TGTGCCAGCAGTTTGGGACAGTCGAACACTGAAGCTTTCTTT.

The rearrangement joins TRBV11-1 to TRBJ2-2; tentative D call: TRBD2 (5 bases). The CDR3 length is 15 residues. Germline values: CDR1 SGHAT, CDR2 FQDESV (reference sequence). V lost 3 bases, J lost 0 bases, and 8 bases lay in between. For the CDR3, the DNA is TGTGCCAGCAGCTTCCCGGGAACGAACACCGGGGAGCTGTTTTTT. Translation gives CASSFPGTNTGELFF. The full variable domain, completed using reference TRBV11-1 and TRBJ2-2, is EAEVAQSPRYKITEKSQAVAFWCDPISGHATLYWYRQILGQGPELLVQFQDESVVDDSQLPKDRFSAERLKGVDSTLKIQPAELGDSAMYLCASSFPGTNTGELFFGEGSRLTVL.

In DNA, the CDR3 is TGCAGCGTTGAAGAAAGAGTAAGCAACGAGCAGTACTTC. Residues: CSVEERVSNEQYF. V usage is TRBV29-1 and J usage is TRBJ2-7; D gene ambiguous. Germline V lookup: CDR1 SQVTM, CDR2 ANQGSEA. The CDR3 totals 13 residues. V dropped 0 bases and J dropped 5 bases, with 11 bases sitting between them.

The gene calls are TRBV11-2 and TRBJ1-1; perhaps TRBD1 as D (6 bases). Trimming pared 5 bases from V and 7 bases from J, leaving 11 bases between. Germline V CDR1 and CDR2: SGHAT, FQNNGV. There are 12 residues in the CDR3. The CDR3: CASSPGQLEAFF. The CDR3, as DNA: TGTGCCAGCAGCCCAGGACAGCTTGAAGCTTTCTTT.

In this sample, this clone turned up once. The V call is TRBV15, the J call TRBJ2-7; tentatively, D is TRBD2 (6 bases). V was cut by 1 base and J by 4 bases, with 17 bases left in between. Germline CDR1 LNHNV, CDR2 YYDKDF (reference sequence). The CDR3 totals 16 residues. The CDR3 here is CATSRVTGASSYEQYF. CDR3 bases: TGTGCCACCAGCAGAGTTACGGGAGCATCGTCTTACGAGCAGTACTTC.

The rearrangement joins TRBV7-9 to TRBJ2-1; D remains ambiguous. The CDR3 loop spans 11 amino acids. V lost 5 bases and J 5 bases, leaving 4 bases between the germline ends. Germline CDR1 is SEHNR and CDR2 is FQNEAQ (reference sequence). The CDR3 sequence is CASSPDNEQFF. As DNA, the CDR3 is TGTGCCAGCAGCCCTGACAATGAGCAGTTCTTC.

This clone came up a few times. The V and J genes are TRBV29-1 and TRBJ2-7; D is uncertain. Per germline, CDR1 SQVTM and CDR2 ANQGSEA. The CDR3 runs to 11 residues. V was trimmed by 4 bases and J by 5 bases, leaving 9 bases between them. CDR3 amino acids: CSVGGVHEQYF. CDR3 DNA: TGCAGCGTTGGCGGAGTCCACGAGCAGTACTTC.

The J gene is TRBJ2-1, the V gene TRBV4-3; D unclear. The CDR3 runs 16 residues. The ends were cut back, 4 bases at V and 1 base at J, with 14 bases in the middle. The germline gives CDR1 LGHNA, CDR2 YSLEER. The CDR3 loop reads CASSLVVAASYNEQFF. CDR3 coding DNA: TGCGCCAGCAGCCTAGTAGTGGCTGCTTCCTACAATGAGCAGTTCTTC.

This chain joins TRBV29-1 and TRBJ2-7, with a tentative D call TRBD2 (6 bases). Between the trimmed V and J ends, which lost 5 bases and 3 bases, there was a span of 14 bases. Germline CDR1 reads SQVTM; CDR2 reads ANQGSEA. CDR3 size: 13 residues. CDR3 region: CSVKVAGNYEQYF. CDR3 nucleotides: TGCAGCGTTAAGGTGGCGGGGAACTACGAGCAGTACTTC.